Each of the 32 T cell receptor beta chains below was sequenced from the same sample in a study of cytomegalovirus exposure and HLA in healthy donors. Primers included in the PCR were 60 Vbeta and 13 Jbeta primers. Data came from immunoSEQ multiplex PCR; TCRdb stores just in-frame clones and leaves some out. The data contain approximately 210,000 clones, 81% of them seen just once; the ten biggest clones take up around 1.9%. Source material: PBMCs. The receptors originated from a man aged 18 to 29 in good health and CMV-seronegative.

The V call is TRBV19, the J call TRBJ2-7, with 8 bases aligning to TRBD1. V was clipped by 6 bases and J by 6 bases; unmatched bases: 10. The length of the CDR3 is 14 residues. The germline V gene encodes CDR1 LNHDA and CDR2 SQIVND (reference sequence). CDR3 sequence reads: CASRQNLQGGEQYF. The CDR3 DNA reads as TGTGCCAGTAGACAAAATCTACAGGGGGGCGAGCAGTACTTC.

The chain recombines TRBV11-2 with TRBJ1-1; 10 bases match TRBD1. Germline lookup yields CDR1 SGHAT and CDR2 FQNNGV. After removal of 5 bases from V and 7 bases from J, the junction contained 4 bases not matched to a gene. CDR3 length: 13 residues. This CDR3 reads CASSRDRGLEAFF. CDR3 nucleotide sequence: TGTGCCAGCAGCAGAGACAGGGGGCTTGAAGCTTTCTTT.

The V and J genes are TRBV5-1 and TRBJ2-7, with TRBD1 matching over 7 bases. Germline lookup yields CDR1 SGHRS and CDR2 YFSETQ. With V trimmed by 4 bases and J by 0 bases, 4 bases remained unmatched. This CDR3 has 14 residues. The CDR3 region has the DNA TGCGCCAGCAGCCTTCGGGACAGCTCCTACGAGCAGTACTTC. It codes for CASSLRDSSYEQYF.

V gene TRBV5-1 combines with J gene TRBJ2-5, with TRBD1 matching over 7 bases. The CDR3 spans 15 residues. CDR1 and CDR2 from the germline V gene are SGHRS and YFSETQ. The trim removed 0 bases at V and 3 bases at J, leaving 5 bases unmatched. The CDR3 protein is CASSLGPTGEETQYF. Here the CDR3 DNA reads TGCGCCAGCAGCTTGGGCCCTACAGGGGAAGAGACCCAGTACTTC.

The V and J genes are TRBV9 and TRBJ2-1; the match to TRBD1 covers 7 bases. Trimming cost V 4 bases and J 2 bases; bases outside gene matches: 6. The CDR3 contains 15 residues. Germline V lookup: CDR1 SGDLS, CDR2 YYNGEE. CDR3 nucleotides: TGTGCCAGCAGCACTACCGGGACAGCCTACAATGAGCAGTTCTTC. Translated: CASSTTGTAYNEQFF.

This clone is a singleton in its sample. The J gene is TRBJ2-5, the V gene TRBV7-2; weak D call: TRBD2 (6 bases). Trimming removed 4 bases from V and 3 bases from J, with 12 bases in between. The CDR3 loop spans 14 amino acids. CDR1 and CDR2 from the germline V gene are SGHTA and FQGNSA. The CDR3 spells CASSSGTGKETQYF. CDR3 DNA: TGTGCCAGCAGCTCCGGGACTGGGAAAGAGACCCAGTACTTC.

The chain couples TRBV7-2 to TRBJ2-7; 7 bases line up with TRBD2. CDR3 length: 14 residues. The V and J ends lost 5 bases and 0 bases, in that order; junction bases with no gene match: 4. The germline CDR1 and CDR2 sequences are SGHTA and FQGNSA. The CDR3 nucleotides are TGTGCCAGCAGCCCAACGGGGGGCTCCTACGAGCAGTACTTC. Protein sequence: CASSPTGGSYEQYF.

This chain uses TRBV29-1 with TRBJ2-2; tentative D call: TRBD1 (6 bases). Germline loops: CDR1 SQVTM, CDR2 ANQGSEA. Trimming cost V 7 bases and J 2 bases, with 11 bases left between them. The CDR3 is 13 residues long. The CDR3: CSAGQRNTGELFF. The CDR3 DNA reads TGCAGCGCAGGACAGAGAAACACCGGGGAGCTGTTTTTT.

In its sample, this clone was seen a few times. The chain is built from TRBV11-2 and TRBJ1-4; no firm D call. The CDR3 spans 14 residues. Germline V gene lookup returns CDR1 SGHAT and CDR2 FQNNGV. Trimming cost V 1 base and J 2 bases, with 5 bases left between them. The CDR3 spells CASSLVGTNEKLFF. CDR3 coding DNA: TGTGCCAGCAGCTTAGTCGGTACTAATGAAAAACTGTTTTTT.

V gene TRBV6-5 combines with J gene TRBJ2-2; no clear D gene. Trimming left V 5 bases short and J 1 base short, with 5 bases between. The germline V gene has CDR1 MNHEY and CDR2 SVGAGI. The CDR3 sequence is 13 residues long. In nucleotides, the CDR3 is TGTGCCAGCAGTGTCGGGAACACCGGGGAGCTGTTTTTT. Its translation: CASSVGNTGELFF.

The V gene is TRBV25-1, the J gene TRBJ1-1; 7 nucleotides line up with TRBD1. Germline V lookup: CDR1 MGHDK, CDR2 SYGVNS. V shed 3 bases and J 1 base; nucleotides not matched to a gene: 5. The CDR3 totals 15 residues. This CDR3 reads CASSDPAGGNTEAFF. CDR3 nucleotides: TGTGCCAGCAGTGATCCAGCAGGGGGGAACACTGAAGCTTTCTTT.

This chain links TRBV4-3 with TRBJ1-4; D perhaps matches TRBD1 (6 bases). The CDR3 is 13 amino acids. V lost 0 bases to trimming and J lost 8 bases, with 7 bases between them. Germline CDR1 LGHNA, CDR2 YSLEER. The CDR3 DNA sequence: TGCGCCAGCAGCCAAGAAACAGGGGAAAAACTGTTTTTT. Protein: CASSQETGEKLFF.

This chain links TRBV7-9 with TRBJ1-2, with a weak D call TRBD1 (6 bases). In germline, CDR1 is SEHNR, CDR2 FQNEAQ (reference sequence). The CDR3 consists of 15 residues. Trimming shortened V by 3 bases and J by 6 bases, and 17 bases separated the two germline ends. CDR3 in amino acids: CASSFPSTGAHGYTF. The CDR3 DNA is TGTGCCAGCAGCTTTCCTTCGACAGGTGCCCATGGCTACACCTTC.

V usage is TRBV27 and J usage is TRBJ2-7, with D perhaps matching TRBD2 (5 bases). Germline-derived CDR1 and CDR2 are MNHEY and SMNVEV (reference sequence). The CDR3 sequence is 13 residues long. The V gene lost 3 bases and the J gene lost 4 bases, with 10 bases spanning the gap. CDR3 coding DNA: TGTGCCAGCAGTTTGGACTTTGAATACGAGCAGTACTTC. Encoded protein: CASSLDFEYEQYF.

The rearrangement links TRBV18 to TRBJ2-7, with 11 nucleotides matching TRBD1. CDR1 is KGHSH and CDR2 is LQKENI in the germline V gene. CDR3 length equals 14 residues. V dropped 3 bases and J dropped 5; count of bases not matched to a gene: 3. The CDR3 reads CASSPGQGVNEQYF. In DNA form, the CDR3 reads TGTGCCAGCTCACCGGGACAGGGGGTTAACGAGCAGTACTTC.

The chain carries TRBV7-2 and TRBJ2-1, with D uncertain. Germline V gene sequence: CDR1 SGHTA, CDR2 FQGNSA. V lost 8 bases to trimming and J lost 5 bases, with 7 bases between them. This CDR3 is 11 amino acids long. The CDR3 region is CASCPNNEQFF. For the CDR3, the DNA is TGTGCCAGCTGTCCTAACAATGAGCAGTTCTTC.

V is TRBV19 and J is TRBJ1-2; D perhaps matches TRBD1 (6 bases). Germline CDR1 LNHDA, CDR2 SQIVND (reference sequence). V lost 1 base to trimming and J lost 7 bases, with 10 bases between them. This CDR3 comprises 13 residues. The DNA of the CDR3 is TGTGCCAGTAGTATAGGGACAGCTAGTGGCTACACCTTC. Amino acid sequence: CASSIGTASGYTF.

The CDR3 DNA reads as TGTGCCAGCACCCTCCGACAGGTACAAGAGACCCAGTACTTC. Translation gives CASTLRQVQETQYF. The chain couples TRBV28 to TRBJ2-5, with D perhaps TRBD1 (6 bases). The CDR3 covers 14 residues. V dropped 7 bases and J dropped 2 bases, with 14 bases sitting between them. From germline, CDR1 is MDHEN and CDR2 SYDVKM.

V usage is TRBV5-1 and J usage is TRBJ2-2; 12 bases agree with TRBD2. The V gene's germline CDR1 is SGHRS and CDR2 YFSETQ. The CDR3 extends over 16 amino acids. Germline trimming cut 3 bases from V and 4 bases from J; bases unmatched to any gene: 4. CDR3 DNA: TGCGCCAGCAGCTCTGGACTAGCGGGATTCACCGGGGAGCTGTTTTTT. Residues: CASSSGLAGFTGELFF. Full variable domain (missing parts from reference TRBV5-1 and TRBJ2-2): KAGVTQTPRYLIKTRGQQVTLSCSPISGHRSVSWYQQTPGQGLQFLFEYFSETQRNKGNFPGRFSGRQFSNSRSEMNVSTLELGDSALYLCASSSGLAGFTGELFFGEGSRLTVL.

In this sample, this clone turned up once. This CDR3 reads CASGLAGINYNEQFF. The CDR3 DNA reads TGTGCCAGCGGGCTAGCGGGAATTAACTACAATGAGCAGTTCTTC. V and J are TRBV6-1 and TRBJ2-1; 9 positions match TRBD2. The CDR3 is 15 amino acids. Trimming at V came to 8 bases and at J to 3 bases, leaving 8 bases not matched to a gene. Germline CDR1 and CDR2: MNHNS and SASEGT.

The chain employs TRBV19 and TRBJ2-7; D is unresolved. Germline V CDR1 and CDR2: LNHDA, SQIVND (reference sequence). Trimming removed 1 base at V and 3 bases at J, with 7 bases between. The CDR3 sequence is 13 residues long. The CDR3 loop reads CASSIARNYEQYF. For the CDR3, the DNA is TGTGCCAGTAGTATAGCGAGGAACTACGAGCAGTACTTC.

This chain connects TRBV6-6 to TRBJ2-5, with 9 bases identical to TRBD1. The CDR3 consists of 16 residues. Germline V gene data show CDR1 as MNHNY and CDR2 as SVGAGI (reference sequence). V lost 6 bases, J lost 2 bases, and 10 bases stayed unmatched. The CDR3 sequence is CASSSRTGVRQETQYF. As DNA, the CDR3 is TGTGCCAGCAGCTCCCGGACAGGGGTGAGGCAAGAGACCCAGTACTTC.

DNA for the CDR3: TGTGCCAGCAGCCAGCTTAGCGGGGGAGAGACCCAGTACTTC. This translates into CASSQLSGGETQYF. The genes are TRBV5-4 and TRBJ2-5, with TRBD2 identical over 9 bases. CDR3 size: 14 residues. Germline trimming cut 4 bases from V and 4 bases from J; bases unmatched to any gene: 5. The germline CDR1 and CDR2 sequences are SGHNT and YYREEE (reference sequence).

This sequence joins TRBV10-3 and TRBJ2-1, with 7 bases lining up with TRBD1. Germline-derived CDR1 and CDR2 are ENHRY and SYGVKD. The V and J ends lost 3 bases and 5 bases, in that order; junction bases with no gene match: 7. This CDR3 comprises 15 residues. CDR3 sequence (DNA): TGTGCCATCAGTGAACTTCCAGGGGGAAACAATGAGCAGTTCTTC. Translated, it gives CAISELPGGNNEQFF.

This clone was observed a single time. This rearrangement joins TRBV5-6 to TRBJ2-1; 9 bases are shared with TRBD1. With 2 bases clipped from V and 9 bases from J, the junction kept 9 bases outside the gene matches. Looked up from germline, CDR1 is SGHDT and CDR2 is YYEEEE. The CDR3 loop spans 15 amino acids. Written as DNA, the CDR3 is TGTGCCAGCAGCTTCAAGTTGGGACAGGGCGGTGAGCAGTTCTTC. It translates to CASSFKLGQGGEQFF.

This clone has only a few counts. This chain links TRBV28 with TRBJ1-2; 10 nucleotides line up with TRBD1. Germline values: CDR1 MDHEN, CDR2 SYDVKM. The length of the CDR3 is 13 residues. V shed 10 bases, J shed 8 bases, and the junction held 10 bases outside the gene matches. As DNA, the CDR3 is TGTGCCACCCAGACAGGGGGCGCGGGGGGCTACACCTTC. Translated, it gives CATQTGGAGGYTF.

CDR3 sequence: CASSSMTSGSGEQYF. The CDR3 bases are TGTGCCAGTAGTTCTATGACTAGCGGGAGCGGCGAGCAGTACTTC. This chain joins TRBV19 and TRBJ2-5; 12 positions agree with TRBD2. The end of the DNA aligns better with TRBJ2-7, so the J call may be wrong. CDR3 length equals 15 residues. CDR1 and CDR2 from the germline V gene are LNHDA and SQIVND (reference sequence).

This chain joins TRBV2 and TRBJ2-1; D gene unclear. Germline CDR1 and CDR2: SNHLY and FYNNEI. V lost 11 bases and J lost 4, with 18 bases in between. The CDR3 contains 14 residues. The CDR3 DNA sequence: TGTGCCGATAGAGTAGTTCGTGCTTACAATGAGCAGTTCTTC. Translation: CADRVVRAYNEQFF.

For the CDR3, the DNA is TGTGCCAGCAGTCGCTGGGGGGGGCGTAGTTGGAATTCACCCCTCCACTTT. It is translated as CASSRWGGRSWNSPLHF. The chain recombines TRBV28 with TRBJ1-6, with TRBD1 as a possible D gene (6 bases). V was trimmed by 5 bases and J by 7 bases, leaving 21 bases between them. The CDR3 is made up of 17 amino acids. Germline loops: CDR1 MDHEN, CDR2 SYDVKM.

The chain is built from TRBV19 and TRBJ1-4; D is undetermined. The CDR3 extends over 14 amino acids. The germline V gene encodes CDR1 LNHDA and CDR2 SQIVND (reference sequence). Trimming took 0 bases from V and 8 from J, leaving 10 bases between them. The CDR3 protein is CASSIESYVEKLFF. CDR3 DNA sequence: TGTGCCAGTAGTATAGAATCCTACGTGGAAAAACTGTTTTTT.

V and J are TRBV2 and TRBJ2-2; 10 nucleotides align to TRBD1. With 7 bases clipped from V and 7 bases from J, the junction kept 3 bases outside the gene matches. The CDR3 spans 13 residues. Germline V lookup: CDR1 SNHLY, CDR2 FYNNEI. Here the CDR3 reads CASTGQGHGELFF. The CDR3 DNA reads TGTGCCAGCACGGGACAGGGGCACGGGGAGCTGTTTTTT.

The chain couples TRBV7-2 to TRBJ2-7, with 7 positions matching TRBD2. Germline trimming cut 2 bases from V and 5 bases from J; bases unmatched to any gene: 9. CDR1 is SGHTA, CDR2 FQGNSA, per germline. The CDR3 totals 15 residues. This CDR3 reads CASSLSAGVYDEQYF. For the CDR3, the DNA is TGTGCCAGCAGCTTATCCGCGGGAGTTTACGACGAGCAGTACTTC.